Below, 23 T cell receptor beta chains from the same sample are listed, as sequenced in a study of T cells after yellow fever vaccination. TCRdb reprocessed the 5' RACE reads with MiXCR, giving one entry per CDR3 protein. The sample has about 350,000 distinct CDR3 sequences; over 3.5% are singletons. Source: PBMCs, taken 5 days after the yellow fever booster vaccination. The receptor source for this set is a young man who received the YFV17D yellow fever vaccine.

This clonotype appeared a few times. V and J are TRBV6-2 or TRBV6-3 and TRBJ2-7; 9 positions match TRBD1. V gave up 6 bases and J gave up 0 bases; unmatched junction bases: 6. CDR3 size: 15 residues. Germline V lookup: CDR1 MNHEY, CDR2 SVGEGT. CDR3 nucleotides: TGTGCCAGCAGATCCGGGACAGGGAGCTCCTACGAGCAGTACTTC. It yields the protein CASRSGTGSSYEQYF.

This clonotype has a count of ten or more. This chain links TRBV7-2 with TRBJ2-3; TRBD1 matches 7 bases. Germline values: CDR1 SGHTA, CDR2 FQGNSA. The CDR3 is 15 residues long. Unmatched junction bases numbered 5, after V lost 4 bases and J lost 1 base. The CDR3 spells CASSSRDRRTDTQYF. The CDR3 region has the DNA TGTGCCAGCAGCTCCCGGGACAGACGCACAGATACGCAGTATTTT.

This clonotype was seen repeatedly, ten times or more. The CDR3 bases are TGTGCCAGCAGTTGGGGTCCAGCAAACGGGGAGCTGTTTTTT. The encoded protein is CASSWGPANGELFF. The genes are TRBV6-5 and TRBJ2-2; D is ambiguous. The CDR3 is made up of 14 amino acids. V lost 4 bases to trimming and J lost 7 bases, with 13 bases between them. Germline CDR1 reads MNHEY; CDR2 reads SVGAGI.

This clonotype was seen more than once but under ten times. The chain combines TRBV6-6 with TRBJ1-1; TRBD1 is a possible D gene (6 bases). The germline V and J ends were trimmed by 8 bases and 3 bases, with 22 bases remaining between them. This CDR3 has 16 residues. Germline V gene lookup returns CDR1 MNHNY and CDR2 SVGAGI (reference sequence). CDR3 nucleotides: TGTGCCAGCTCTCAGGGGCTCGTGGGACCCTACACTGAAGCTTTCTTT. Encoded protein: CASSQGLVGPYTEAFF.

CDR3 in DNA: TGCAGCGCCTCAGGGGGGAACACCGGGGAGCTGTTTTTT. It yields the protein CSASGGNTGELFF. The V gene is TRBV29-1, the J gene TRBJ2-2; 7 nucleotides agree with TRBD1. CDR1 and CDR2 (germline): SQVTM, ANQGSEA. Germline trimming cut 7 bases from V and 1 base from J; bases unmatched to any gene: 3. This CDR3 is 13 amino acids long.

This clonotype occurred a few times. J is TRBJ1-2 and V is TRBV28, with D possibly TRBD1 on 5 matching bases. V was clipped by 6 bases and J by 5 bases, with 13 bases between them. This CDR3 comprises 13 residues. Germline V gives CDR1 MDHEN, CDR2 SYDVKM. CDR3 DNA sequence: TGTGCCAGCAGCCTGGGGGGGGAATATGGCTACACCTTC. This codes for CASSLGGEYGYTF.

The chain combines TRBV25-1 with TRBJ1-2, with D possibly being TRBD1 (6 bases). This CDR3 spans 13 amino acids. Trimming stripped 2 bases from V and 7 bases from J, with 11 bases between. Germline-derived CDR1 and CDR2 are MGHDK and SYGVNS. CDR3 sequence reads: CASSEPSGAGYTF. The CDR3, as DNA: TGTGCCAGCAGTGAACCGTCGGGGGCTGGCTACACCTTC.

This clonotype was seen only a few times. The V gene is TRBV25-1, the J gene TRBJ2-1; the D is unclear. V lost 8 bases and J 5 bases, leaving 7 bases between the germline ends. CDR1 MGHDK and CDR2 SYGVNS come from the germline V gene. This CDR3 region has 11 residues. As DNA, the CDR3 is TGTGCCAGCCAAGGGCACAATGAGCAGTTCTTC. Protein product: CASQGHNEQFF.

This clonotype was counted only a few times. The chain is built from TRBV28 and TRBJ2-7; D remains ambiguous. The CDR3 runs to 15 residues. Germline V gene sequence: CDR1 MDHEN, CDR2 SYDVKM. V dropped 6 bases and J dropped 1 base, with 16 bases sitting between them. In nucleotides, the CDR3 is TGTGCCAGCAGCCTCGCGGCAGCCCAGTCCTACGAGCAGTACGTC. This gives the protein CASSLAAAQSYEQYV.

The sample holds many counts of this clonotype. The V call is TRBV7-2, the J call TRBJ1-6, with D uncertain. This CDR3 is built from 13 residues. V was pared by 5 bases and J by 7 bases, with 9 bases between. CDR1 and CDR2 from the germline V gene are SGHTA and FQGNSA. The CDR3 here is CASSPNRNSPLHF. CDR3 DNA sequence: TGTGCCAGCAGCCCGAACAGAAATTCACCCCTCCACTTT.

This clonotype was picked up many times. The chain joins TRBV24-1 to TRBJ1-4; 11 nucleotides agree with TRBD1. The germline V gene has CDR1 KGHDR and CDR2 SFDVKD. The CDR3 runs to 15 residues. The ends lost 3 bases at V and 9 bases at J; junction bases unmatched: 5. CDR3: CATSDPDRGLKKLFF. DNA of the CDR3: TGTGCCACCAGTGATCCGGACAGGGGGCTTAAAAAACTGTTTTTT.

A few counts support this clonotype. The chain couples TRBV7-8 to TRBJ2-5; 7 bases are shared with TRBD2. The length of the CDR3 is 17 residues. The V gene's germline CDR1 is SGHVS and CDR2 FQNEAQ. V gave up 5 bases and J gave up 1 base; unmatched junction bases: 13. CDR3 nucleotides: TGTGCCAGCAGCCAGAGCGGGTCTAGCGGATTCCAAGAGACCCAGTACTTC. Translation: CASSQSGSSGFQETQYF.

The chain couples TRBV11-2 to TRBJ2-3; 8 bases fit TRBD2. Trimming at V came to 5 bases and at J to 1 base, leaving 8 bases not matched to a gene. The CDR3 runs to 16 residues. Germline loops: CDR1 SGHAT, CDR2 FQNNGV. CDR3: CASSGYHSGGTDTQYF. CDR3 nucleotides: TGTGCCAGCAGCGGGTACCATAGCGGGGGCACAGATACGCAGTATTTT. Based on the CDR3 plus reference TRBV11-2 and TRBJ2-3, the full variable domain is EAGVAQSPRYKIIEKRQSVAFWCNPISGHATLYWYQQILGQGPKLLIQFQNNGVVDDSQLPKDRFSAERLKGVDSTLKIQPAKLEDSAVYLCASSGYHSGGTDTQYFGPGTRLTVL.

The V call is TRBV12-3 or TRBV12-4, the J call TRBJ1-1; 7 nucleotides line up with TRBD1. This CDR3 spans 15 amino acids. V shed 5 bases and J 1 base; nucleotides not matched to a gene: 7. Here the CDR3 DNA reads TGTGCCAGCAGTCATCGACAGGGTTCGAACACTGAAGCTTTCTTT. As protein: CASSHRQGSNTEAFF.

This clonotype has only a few counts. The chain joins TRBV5-8 to TRBJ2-7; D gene uncertain. This CDR3 contains 16 residues. V was cut by 0 bases and J by 2 bases, with 15 bases left in between. Germline CDR1 SGHTS, CDR2 YDEGEE. CDR3 residues: CASSLGGGRKAYEQYF. The CDR3, as DNA: TGTGCCAGCAGCTTGGGGGGTGGCAGAAAAGCCTACGAGCAGTACTTC.

This clonotype was seen more than once but under ten times. This sequence joins TRBV7-8 and TRBJ2-7, with a possible D match to TRBD2 (6 bases). The germline V and J ends were trimmed by 1 base and 2 bases, with 9 bases remaining between them. The germline gives CDR1 SGHVS, CDR2 FQNEAQ. The CDR3 covers 14 residues. The CDR3 DNA reads as TGTGCCAGCAGCTTAGGCGGGATTGCCTACGAGCAGTACGTC. Protein sequence: CASSLGGIAYEQYV.

The chain has TRBV6-6 and TRBJ1-1, with D perhaps TRBD1 (6 bases). Trimming removed 5 bases from V and 7 bases from J, with 14 bases in between. Per the germline V gene, CDR1 is MNHNY and CDR2 is SVGAGI (reference sequence). CDR3 size: 13 residues. DNA for the CDR3: TGTGCCAGCAGTCTACAGGGATACGATGAAGCTTTCTTT. Encoded protein: CASSLQGYDEAFF.

This clonotype was counted ten times or more. The chain links TRBV28 to TRBJ2-1; D might be TRBD2 (6 bases). CDR3 length: 17 residues. With 1 base removed from V and 5 bases from J, the gap between germline ends came to 18 bases. Germline CDR1 MDHEN, CDR2 SYDVKM. The CDR3 region is CASSLYPRGEVDNEQFF. CDR3 coding DNA: TGTGCCAGCAGTTTATACCCACGCGGGGAAGTAGACAATGAGCAGTTCTTC.

This clonotype showed up many times. The chain employs TRBV6-2 or TRBV6-3 and TRBJ2-3; 10 positions agree with TRBD2. With 6 bases clipped from V and 5 bases from J, the junction kept 8 bases outside the gene matches. The length of the CDR3 is 15 residues. The germline V gene has CDR1 MNHEY and CDR2 SVGEGT. The CDR3 is CASSGLAGARDTQYF. DNA of the CDR3: TGTGCCAGCAGCGGTCTAGCGGGGGCCCGAGATACGCAGTATTTT.

There are many counts of this clonotype. The rearrangement links TRBV11-1 to TRBJ2-5; D might be TRBD1 or TRBD2, each matching 5 bases. The CDR3 is made up of 14 amino acids. Germline CDR1 and CDR2: SGHAT and FQDESV (reference sequence). The germline V and J ends were trimmed by 1 base and 3 bases, with 9 bases remaining between them. In DNA, the CDR3 is TGTGCCAGCAGCTTAGTTGGGACGGAAGAGACCCAGTACTTC. Translated, it gives CASSLVGTEETQYF.

This clonotype appeared a few times. The rearrangement joins TRBV7-6 to TRBJ2-3, with 8 nucleotides matching TRBD1. The germline gives CDR1 SGHVS, CDR2 FNYEAQ. This CDR3 contains 16 residues. V dropped 1 base and J dropped 4; count of bases not matched to a gene: 7. The CDR3 reads CASSLGQGARPDTQYF. CDR3 coding DNA: TGTGCCAGCAGCTTAGGGCAGGGGGCGCGGCCAGATACGCAGTATTTT.

This clonotype was observed a few times. The J gene is TRBJ2-5, the V gene TRBV7-2; 12 positions agree with TRBD2. The CDR3 is 16 residues long. The trim removed 2 bases at V and 2 bases at J, leaving 3 bases unmatched. The germline V gene encodes CDR1 SGHTA and CDR2 FQGNSA. CDR3 nucleotide sequence: TGTGCCAGCAGCTTATCTACTAGCGGGGGGCAAGAGACCCAGTACTTC. Protein product: CASSLSTSGGQETQYF. Combining the CDR3 with reference TRBV7-2 and TRBJ2-5 gives the whole variable domain GAGVSQSPSNKVTEKGKDVELRCDPISGHTALYWYRQSLGQGLEFLIYFQGNSAPDKSGLPSDRFSAERTGGSVSTLTIQRTQQEDSAVYLCASSLSTSGGQETQYFGPGTRLLVL.

This clonotype was seen ten or more times. This chain joins TRBV7-2 and TRBJ2-3, with 8 bases lining up with TRBD2. V was pared by 4 bases and J by 13 bases, with 7 bases of the junction left unmatched. CDR1 and CDR2 (germline): SGHTA, FQGNSA. The CDR3 consists of 12 residues. The CDR3 reads CASSSSSGAEYF. The CDR3 DNA sequence: TGTGCCAGCAGCTCAAGTAGCGGGGCGGAGTATTTT.